This passage covers 27 T cell receptor beta chains from one sample sequenced in a study of cytotoxic CD8 clonotypes in ibrutinib-treated CLL. The data were produced by immunoSEQ multiplex PCR, yet TCRdb's version contains in-frame clones alone and is incomplete. The repertoire consists of roughly 51,000 clones, with 53% occurring once and the leading ten covering approximately 32%. This sample comprised PBMCs, obtained after 12 months of ibrutinib treatment. These receptors were collected from a human donor with chronic lymphocytic leukemia.

The chain joins TRBV18 to TRBJ1-1; a weak D match, TRBD1 (5 bases). V shed 2 bases and J shed 1 base, with 11 bases lying between them. CDR3 size: 15 residues. CDR1 and CDR2 from the germline V gene are KGHSH and LQKENI. CDR3 coding DNA: TGTGCCAGCTCACCAGACCTAGGACAGAACACTGAAGCTTTCTTT. Amino acids: CASSPDLGQNTEAFF.

This clone is a singleton in its sample. The chain couples TRBV29-1 to TRBJ2-2; TRBD2 might be the D (5 bases). The germline V and J ends were trimmed by 1 base and 6 bases, with 9 bases remaining between them. CDR1 and CDR2 from the germline V gene are SQVTM and ANQGSEA. The CDR3 is 13 amino acids. The CDR3 is CSVEGEMSGELFF. The DNA of the CDR3 is TGCAGCGTTGAAGGGGAGATGTCCGGGGAGCTGTTTTTT.

This clone was counted only a few times. This sequence joins TRBV10-3 and TRBJ1-1; D possibly corresponds to TRBD1 (6 bases). CDR1 ENHRY and CDR2 SYGVKD come from the germline V gene. Trimming removed 11 bases from V and 4 bases from J, with 20 bases in between. This CDR3 region has 14 residues. CDR3 sequence (DNA): TGTGCCGTCTCGTTGAGGACAGAGACCACTGAAGCTTTCTTT. Residues: CAVSLRTETTEAFF.

V gene TRBV2 combines with J gene TRBJ1-2; 10 nucleotides align to TRBD1. The germline gives CDR1 SNHLY, CDR2 FYNNEI. With V trimmed by 9 bases and J by 8 bases, 15 bases remained unmatched. This CDR3 is 15 amino acids long. CDR3 DNA sequence: TGTGCCAGAGGGCGAGGGAGACAGGGGGCGCAAGGCTACACCTTC. Protein product: CARGRGRQGAQGYTF.

The chain carries TRBV28 and TRBJ2-6; D is uncertain. The CDR3 is 18 residues long. Germline V lookup: CDR1 MDHEN, CDR2 SYDVKM. With 2 bases removed from V and 0 bases from J, the gap between germline ends came to 14 bases. The CDR3 coding sequence is TGTGCCAGCAGTTTAACACTTTTTATAAGCTCTGGGGCCAACGTCCTGACTTTC. It yields the protein CASSLTLFISSGANVLTF.

The chain carries TRBV11-2 and TRBJ2-2; D tentatively fits TRBD1 or TRBD2 (5 bases each). Per the germline V gene, CDR1 is SGHAT and CDR2 is FQNNGV. V was shortened by 5 bases and J by 9 bases, with 16 bases between the two germline ends. This CDR3 spans 14 amino acids. Here the CDR3 DNA reads TGTGCCAGCAGCAAGGGACGGAATACACGGGAGCTGTTTTTT. Translated: CASSKGRNTRELFF.

In this sample, this clone turned up a few times. The chain carries TRBV7-2 and TRBJ2-3, with D maybe TRBD2 (5 bases). Germline lookup yields CDR1 SGHTA and CDR2 FQGNSA. V lost 5 bases to trimming and J lost 1 base, with 13 bases between them. This CDR3 has 15 amino acids. The DNA of the CDR3 is TGTGCCAGCAGCGTCAACCGAGCGGGCACAGATACGCAGTATTTT. It is translated as CASSVNRAGTDTQYF.

The chain couples TRBV30 to TRBJ1-6, with a tentative D call TRBD1 (6 bases). This CDR3 is 15 amino acids long. The germline V gene has CDR1 GTSNPN and CDR2 SVGIG (reference sequence). Between the trimmed V and J ends, which lost 2 bases and 10 bases, there was a span of 18 bases. The chain's CDR3 is CAWSPRGVLASPLHF. The CDR3 nucleotides are TGTGCCTGGAGTCCTAGGGGGGTCTTAGCATCACCCCTCCACTTT. Based on the CDR3 plus reference TRBV30 and TRBJ1-6, the full variable domain is SQTIHQWPATLVQPVGSPLSLECTVEGTSNPNLYWYRQAAGRGLQLLFYSVGIGQISSEVPQNLSASRPQDRQFILSSKKLLLSDSGFYLCAWSPRGVLASPLHFGNGTRLTVT.

In DNA, the CDR3 is TGCGCCAGCAGCCAAGATATCACTAGCGGGAGGGTAGAGACCCAGTACTTC. Residues: CASSQDITSGRVETQYF. The chain uses TRBV4-1 and TRBJ2-5; 13 bases are a match to TRBD2. CDR1 and CDR2 from the germline V gene are MGHRA and YSYEKL. The CDR3 consists of 17 residues. The J segment lost 4 bases and the V segment lost 0 bases, leaving 5 bases of the junction unmatched.

This chain uses TRBV11-3 with TRBJ1-5, with D uncertain. CDR3 length: 14 amino acids. Germline assignment: CDR1 SGHNT and CDR2 YENEEA. V was shortened by 1 base and J by 3 bases, with 7 bases between the two germline ends. The chain's CDR3 is CASSLASNNQPQHF. The DNA for the CDR3 is TGTGCCAGCAGCTTAGCTAGTAACAATCAGCCCCAGCATTTT.

The chain joins TRBV5-5 to TRBJ2-1; perhaps D is TRBD1 or TRBD2 (5 bases each). Germline V gene lookup returns CDR1 SGHKS and CDR2 YYEKEE (reference sequence). V was shortened by 4 bases and J by 2 bases, with 13 bases between the two germline ends. There are 15 residues in the CDR3. The CDR3 DNA reads as TGTGCCAGCAGCCCCACGGGACGGACCTACAATGAGCAGTTCTTC. This encodes CASSPTGRTYNEQFF.

The genes are TRBV5-1 and TRBJ2-7, with 9 bases matching TRBD1. The CDR3 has 16 amino acids. Germline V gene sequence: CDR1 SGHRS, CDR2 YFSETQ. Unmatched junction bases numbered 8, after V lost 2 bases and J lost 2 bases. In DNA, the CDR3 is TGCGCCAGCAGCTTCCGGACAGGGGTTAACACCTACGAGCAGTACTTC. Translating gives CASSFRTGVNTYEQYF.

This clone was detected only a few times. This rearrangement joins TRBV5-4 to TRBJ2-7, with 11 bases identical to TRBD1. The CDR3 contains 15 residues. Germline CDR1 reads SGHNT; CDR2 reads YYREEE (reference sequence). Trimming cost V 4 bases and J 7 bases; bases outside gene matches: 10. CDR3 in amino acids: CASSRDRGEIREQYF. CDR3 in DNA: TGTGCCAGCAGCCGGGACAGGGGGGAAATCCGTGAGCAGTACTTC. Full variable domain (outside the CDR3, taken from reference TRBV5-4 and TRBJ2-7): ETGVTQSPTHLIKTRGQQVTLRCSSQSGHNTVSWYQQALGQGPQFIFQYYREEENGRGNFPPRFSGLQFPNYSSELNVNALELDDSALYLCASSRDRGEIREQYFGPGTRLTVT.

The chain uses TRBV9 and TRBJ2-1, with 9 bases lining up with TRBD2. V lost 3 bases to trimming and J lost 5 bases; unmatched junction nucleotides: 12. The germline V gene has CDR1 SGDLS and CDR2 YYNGEE. The CDR3 is made up of 17 amino acids. The CDR3 spells CASSGRGREGLHNEQFF. The DNA for the CDR3 is TGTGCCAGCAGCGGGCGAGGGCGGGAGGGCCTCCACAATGAGCAGTTCTTC.

The CDR3 DNA is TGTGCCAGCAGTGGTGCCAGAACCGGTCAGCCCCAGCATTTT. Encoded protein: CASSGARTGQPQHF. The chain combines TRBV6-1 with TRBJ1-5; D uncertain. V dropped 4 bases and J dropped 6 bases, with 13 bases sitting between them. CDR1 and CDR2 from the germline V gene are MNHNS and SASEGT. The CDR3 runs 14 residues.

The J gene is TRBJ2-7, the V gene TRBV27; 8 bases agree with TRBD2. Germline V CDR1 and CDR2: MNHEY, SMNVEV (reference sequence). This CDR3 has 15 amino acids. V lost 5 bases, J lost 6 bases, and 12 bases stayed unmatched. The CDR3 reads CASSNPGTSFPEQYF. In DNA form, the CDR3 reads TGTGCCAGCAGTAATCCCGGGACTAGTTTCCCCGAGCAGTACTTC.

This clone was seen more than once but under ten times. This chain uses TRBV2 with TRBJ2-7; TRBD1 matches 8 bases. The V gene's germline CDR1 is SNHLY and CDR2 FYNNEI. The CDR3 sequence is 14 residues long. V lost 3 bases to trimming and J lost 3 bases; unmatched junction nucleotides: 4. CDR3 amino acids: CASSDRTGFYEQYF. The DNA of the CDR3 is TGTGCCAGCAGTGATAGGACAGGGTTCTACGAGCAGTACTTC.

V and J are TRBV27 and TRBJ1-1; 9 bases map to TRBD1. Looked up from germline, CDR1 is MNHEY and CDR2 is SMNVEV (reference sequence). This CDR3 is 16 amino acids long. Unmatched junction bases numbered 12, after V lost 3 bases and J lost 7 bases. CDR3 sequence: CASSFLQGASRDEAFF. The CDR3 nucleotides read TGTGCCAGCAGTTTCTTACAGGGGGCAAGTCGCGATGAAGCTTTCTTT.

This clone was observed a handful of times. The rearrangement links TRBV9 to TRBJ1-1; a possible D gene is TRBD1 (6 bases). From germline, CDR1 is SGDLS and CDR2 YYNGEE. This CDR3 is 14 amino acids long. Trimming removed 3 bases at V and 1 base at J, with 10 bases between. Here the CDR3 reads CASSGETGNTEAFF. The CDR3 nucleotides read TGTGCCAGCAGCGGAGAGACAGGGAACACTGAAGCTTTCTTT.

V and J are TRBV25-1 and TRBJ2-5, with D unresolved. V lost 6 bases and J 7 bases, leaving 9 bases between the germline ends. This CDR3 has 11 residues. Germline V gene sequence: CDR1 MGHDK, CDR2 SYGVNS. For the CDR3, the DNA is TGTGCCAGCAGCCTCGAAGGGACCCAGTACTTC. As protein: CASSLEGTQYF.

This clone came up a few times. The chain joins TRBV9 to TRBJ2-1; D possibly matches TRBD1 or TRBD2 (5 bases each). Germline assignment: CDR1 SGDLS and CDR2 YYNGEE. This CDR3 has 14 residues. V lost 0 bases, J lost 8 bases, and 12 bases lay in between. The CDR3 bases are TGTGCCAGCAGCGTAGACAGGTTGGAGGATGAGCAGTTCTTC. Translation: CASSVDRLEDEQFF.

The V call is TRBV5-6, the J call TRBJ2-7; 13 bases are shared with TRBD2. CDR1 and CDR2 from the germline V gene are SGHDT and YYEEEE. V trimming: 2 bases; J trimming: 1 base; junction bases outside the gene matches: 6. CDR3 length equals 17 residues. CDR3 protein: CASSLLAGGPRSYEQYF. In nucleotides, the CDR3 is TGTGCCAGCAGCTTACTAGCGGGAGGGCCTCGGTCCTACGAGCAGTACTTC.

The chain recombines TRBV18 with TRBJ1-5, with 7 bases identical to TRBD1. V was pared by 2 bases and J by 2 bases, with 6 bases of the junction left unmatched. The germline V gene has CDR1 KGHSH and CDR2 LQKENI. The CDR3 covers 16 residues. The CDR3 DNA reads as TGTGCCAGCTCACCAGTCCCAGGGGGAGGCAATCAGCCCCAGCATTTT. Translation: CASSPVPGGGNQPQHF.

The rearrangement joins TRBV7-8 to TRBJ2-3, with D unresolved. CDR1 is SGHVS and CDR2 is FQNEAQ in the germline V gene. V was clipped by 5 bases and J by 0 bases, with 9 bases between them. The CDR3 contains 14 residues. CDR3 amino acids: CASSPSRSTDTQYF. CDR3 DNA sequence: TGTGCCAGCAGCCCCTCCCGAAGCACAGATACGCAGTATTTT.

The rearrangement links TRBV29-1 to TRBJ2-7, with D tentatively TRBD2 (5 bases). V dropped 6 bases and J dropped 6 bases, with 24 bases sitting between them. The V gene's germline CDR1 is SQVTM and CDR2 ANQGSEA. The length of the CDR3 is 15 residues. CDR3 loop: CSVAPRTERALEQYF. CDR3 DNA sequence: TGCAGCGTGGCCCCCCGGACTGAGCGTGCGCTCGAGCAGTACTTC.

The chain uses TRBV21-1 and TRBJ2-7; the table's D call, TRBD2, was not checked against the DNA. TRBV21-1 is deemed a pseudogene. The CDR3 is 14 amino acids. The CDR3 DNA follows: TGTGCCAGCAGCAAAGGTAATAGCGGTTACGAGCAGTACTTC. Encoded protein: CASSKGNSGYEQYF.

This clone has just a few counts. V gene TRBV5-1 combines with J gene TRBJ2-7; 11 bases map to TRBD2. Germline values: CDR1 SGHRS, CDR2 YFSETQ. V lost 1 base, J lost 6 bases, and 3 bases stayed unmatched. This CDR3 has 14 residues. CDR3 loop: CASSLTSGSSEQYF. DNA for the CDR3: TGCGCCAGCAGCTTGACTAGCGGGAGTAGCGAGCAGTACTTC.